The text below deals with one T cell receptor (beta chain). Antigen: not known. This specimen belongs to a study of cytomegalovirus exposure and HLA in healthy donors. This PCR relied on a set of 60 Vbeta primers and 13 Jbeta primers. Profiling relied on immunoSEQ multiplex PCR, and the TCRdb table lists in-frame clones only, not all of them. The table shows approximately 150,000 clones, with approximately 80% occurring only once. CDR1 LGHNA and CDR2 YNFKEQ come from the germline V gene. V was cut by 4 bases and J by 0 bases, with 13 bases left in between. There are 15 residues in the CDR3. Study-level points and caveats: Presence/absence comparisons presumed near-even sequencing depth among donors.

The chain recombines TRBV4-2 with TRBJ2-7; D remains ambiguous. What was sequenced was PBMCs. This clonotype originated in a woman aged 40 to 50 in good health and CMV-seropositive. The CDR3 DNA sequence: TGTGCCAGCAGCCCATCCCTGCGGAGCTCCTACGAGCAGTACTTC. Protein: CASSPSLRSSYEQYF.